One and the same sample provided the 5 T cell receptor beta chains below, sequenced in a study of OX40 agonist ivuxolimab in advanced cancers. Repertoires were generated with immunoSEQ multiplex PCR, while TCRdb's copy carries only in-frame clones and drops some. The sample lists around 58,000 clones, more than 70% occurring once. The sequencing here drew on CD4+ or CD8+ T cells sorted from blood, taken in a trial of the OX40 agonist ivuxolimab. These receptor sequences come from an adult with an advanced solid tumor such as melanoma, head and neck, liver or kidney cancer.

This CDR3 reads CASSPQREAFF. Here the CDR3 DNA reads TGTGCCAGCAGCCCGCAGCGGGAAGCTTTCTTT. The chain has TRBV5-8 and TRBJ1-1, with D unresolved. The CDR3 totals 11 residues. The V end lost 4 bases, the J end lost 8 bases, and 9 bases lay between the germline ends. Germline loops: CDR1 SGHTS, CDR2 YDEGEE.

In its sample, this clone was seen once. CDR3 coding DNA: TGTGCCAGCATTTCGACAGCGACGAACACTGAAGCTTTCTTT. This codes for CASISTATNTEAFF. V usage is TRBV2 and J usage is TRBJ1-1; tentative D call: TRBD1 (5 bases). Germline V gene lookup returns CDR1 SNHLY and CDR2 FYNNEI. The CDR3 covers 14 residues. Trimming stripped 7 bases from V and 1 base from J, with 13 bases between.

The chain uses TRBV28 and TRBJ2-3; tentatively, D is TRBD1 or TRBD2 (5 bases each). Germline V lookup: CDR1 MDHEN, CDR2 SYDVKM. There are 18 residues in the CDR3. V dropped 5 bases and J dropped 2 bases, with 23 bases sitting between them. CDR3: CASSPSPGLGAHTDTQYF. The CDR3 nucleotides are TGTGCCAGCAGTCCCTCCCCGGGGTTAGGGGCTCACACAGATACGCAGTATTTT.

This sequence joins TRBV11-2 and TRBJ1-3; D not certain. V gave up 1 base and J gave up 2 bases, with 6 bases separating them. CDR3 length: 14 amino acids. Germline V gene lookup returns CDR1 SGHAT and CDR2 FQNNGV. CDR3 nucleotides: TGTGCCAGCAGCTTAGTCAGGACTGGAAACACCATATATTTT. It encodes CASSLVRTGNTIYF.

The gene calls are TRBV29-1 and TRBJ2-1, with 9 bases lining up with TRBD1. The CDR3 totals 12 residues. The V gene's germline CDR1 is SQVTM and CDR2 ANQGSEA. The ends lost 8 bases at V and 7 bases at J; junction bases unmatched: 6. Written as DNA, the CDR3 is TGCAGCACCCAAGGGACAGGGAATGAGCAGTTCTTC. The encoded protein is CSTQGTGNEQFF.